These 18 T cell receptor beta chains were all obtained from the same sample, sequenced in a study of tumor-infiltrating lymphocytes in primary liver carcinoma. Starting from 400 to 500 ng of total RNA, TCR beta cDNA was produced with a primer in the constant region. ARM-PCR was slightly modified, and three nested multiplex PCR rounds with it gave rise to the TCR beta libraries. The study ran its first two PCR rounds for roughly 10 cycles each, using TRBV1-TRBV30 forward primers and a C-beta reverse primer. TCRdb called the multiplex PCR reads again in MiXCR, with one record for every CDR3 protein. The table has approximately 330,000 distinct CDR3 sequences, about two thirds seen once. Blood RNA originated from unsorted whole blood, with germline DNA additionally extracted. The sample taken for sequencing was peripheral blood. These TCRs come from a man aged 40-49 years with primary liver carcinoma and hepatitis B virus infection.

The chain links TRBV12-3 or TRBV12-4 to TRBJ2-3; D is ambiguous. V was shortened by 6 bases and J by 1 base, with 14 bases between the two germline ends. The CDR3 contains 15 residues. CDR3 protein: CASRAGAWGTDTQYF. The CDR3 nucleotides are TGTGCCAGCAGAGCCGGAGCCTGGGGCACAGATACGCAGTATTTT.

Regarding this clonotype: Being one base from a much bigger clone, this may be a read error. The chain has TRBV28 and TRBJ1-1, with D perhaps matching TRBD1 (6 bases). The germline gives CDR1 MDHEN, CDR2 SYDVKM. This CDR3 contains 13 residues. CDR3 sequence: CASIGQLKTEAFF. CDR3 bases: TGTGCCAGCATCGGACAGTTGAAGACTGAAGCTTTCTTT.

The table lists this clonotype with a few counts. A much larger clone lies one base from this, so it may be a read error. This chain uses TRBV30 with TRBJ2-7; tentatively, D is TRBD1 or TRBD2 (5 bases each). The germline CDR1 and CDR2 sequences are GTSNPN and SVGIG (reference sequence). This CDR3 contains 12 residues. The CDR3 reads CDWKLGPYEQYF. The DNA for the CDR3 is TGTGACTGGAAGTTGGGACCATACGAGCAGTACTTC.

Turning to this clonotype: The conserved phenylalanine or tryptophan normally closing the CDR3 is absent here, so this likely arose from a read error. V and J are TRBV11-2 and TRBJ1-2; D might be TRBD1 (6 bases). Trimming shortened V by 4 bases and J by 11 bases, and 17 bases separated the two germline ends. The CDR3 runs to 13 residues. Germline CDR1 reads SGHAT; CDR2 reads FQNNGV. CDR3 DNA: TGTGCCAGCAGCTCCCAGGGGCCCCTTGGTTACACCCTT. Translation: CASSSQGPLGYTL.

The sample holds many counts of this clonotype. V gene TRBV6-1 combines with J gene TRBJ2-5; 12 bases are shared with TRBD2. V gave up 6 bases and J gave up 3 bases; unmatched junction bases: 14. The CDR3 extends over 18 amino acids. Looked up from germline, CDR1 is MNHNS and CDR2 is SASEGT. The CDR3 DNA is TGTGCCAGCAGCCGAAGTAGGCTAGCGGGAGGGCCAGAAGAGACCCAGTACTTC. As protein: CASSRSRLAGGPEETQYF.

Worth noting for this clonotype: The junction departs from germline at one end; a sequencing error may be responsible. V and J are TRBV11-2 and TRBJ2-7; maybe TRBD2 (6 bases). The CDR3 is 15 amino acids. Germline V gives CDR1 SGHAT, CDR2 FQNNGV. The CDR3 here is CASSLQGGEMYEQLF. The CDR3 region has the DNA TGTGCCAGCAGCTTACAGGGAGGCGAAATGTACGAGCAGTTGTTC.

This clonotype was picked up one time. At one end the junction does not follow the germline gene, possibly because of a read error. The V gene is TRBV12-3 or TRBV12-4, the J gene TRBJ2-1; a possible D gene is TRBD2 (6 bases). The CDR3 totals 13 residues. The CDR3: CASSLEFGRTEYF. The CDR3 region has the DNA TGTGCCAGCAGCTTAGAGTTCGGGAGAACCGAGTACTTC.

The V call is TRBV29-1, the J call TRBJ2-4; perhaps TRBD1 as D (5 bases). V was pared by 5 bases and J by 0 bases, with 5 bases between. There are 12 residues in the CDR3. Per the germline V gene, CDR1 is SQVTM and CDR2 is ANQGSEA. The CDR3 region is CSVRGAKNIQYF. The DNA of the CDR3 is TGCAGCGTTAGGGGAGCCAAAAACATTCAGTACTTC. Supplemented by reference TRBV29-1 and TRBJ2-4, the full variable domain reads SAVISQKPSRDICQRGTSLTIQCQVDSQVTMMFWYRQQPGQSLTLIATANQGSEATYESGFVIDKFPISRPNLTFSTLTVSNMSPEDSSIYLCSVRGAKNIQYFGAGTRLSVL.

This chain links TRBV5-4 with TRBJ2-3, with 12 bases that match TRBD2. Losses at the gene ends were 8 bases for V and 3 bases for J; bases not matched to a gene: 10. Germline assignment: CDR1 SGHNT and CDR2 YYREEE (reference sequence). This CDR3 is 16 amino acids long. This CDR3 is CASSAGLAGFTDTQYF. CDR3 in DNA: TGTGCCAGTAGCGCCGGACTAGCGGGATTTACAGATACGCAGTATTTT.

The chain combines TRBV11-2 with TRBJ2-7; 7 nucleotides align to TRBD2. The last part of the DNA fits TRBJ2-1 better; the J call may be wrong. This CDR3 contains 15 residues. Germline V gene sequence: CDR1 SGHAT, CDR2 FQNNGV. The CDR3 DNA is TGTGCCAGCACCCTGCTCGGACTAGAGGGATTTGGACAGTTCTTC. This translates into CASTLLGLEGFGQFF.

The chain employs TRBV10-3 and TRBJ1-5, with D perhaps TRBD1 (5 bases). The V and J ends lost 3 bases and 1 base respectively, with 13 bases between them. Germline V gene data show CDR1 as ENHRY and CDR2 as SYGVKD. The CDR3 spans 16 residues. The CDR3 coding sequence is TGTGCCATCAGTGATTCCGGGGGATTGAGCAATCAGCCCCAGCATTTT. It translates to CAISDSGGLSNQPQHF.

For this clonotype: The CDR3 end shows no conserved phenylalanine or tryptophan, and so a read error is likely. The V call is TRBV6-2 or TRBV6-3, the J call TRBJ2-7; 9 bases are shared with TRBD1. CDR3 size: 16 residues. Germline CDR1 and CDR2: MNHEY and SVGEGT. The CDR3 bases are TGTGCTAGCAGTAAAAACCGGGACAGGGATTCGACCGAGCAGTACATC. Its translation is CASSKNRDRDSTEQYI.

The chain combines TRBV5-1 with TRBJ2-1; 7 positions agree with TRBD2. The CDR3 length is 15 residues. Trimming removed 4 bases from V and 4 bases from J; junction bases left unmatched: 8. Germline CDR1 SGHRS, CDR2 YFSETQ. The CDR3 DNA is TGCGCCAGCAGCCGATCACTAGCGCGATACAATGAGCAGTTCTTC. This gives the protein CASSRSLARYNEQFF.

V and J are TRBV18 and TRBJ2-7; the match to TRBD2 covers 10 bases. The CDR3 covers 14 residues. CDR1 and CDR2 (germline): KGHSH, LQKENI. The J segment lost 9 bases and the V segment lost 5 bases, leaving 10 bases of the junction unmatched. CDR3 loop: CASSSTSGTNGQYF. The CDR3 bases are TGTGCCAGCTCATCCACTAGCGGGACCAACGGGCAGTACTTC.

This clonotype has just one count. The V call is TRBV11-2, the J call TRBJ2-5; 7 nucleotides align to TRBD1. V shed 6 bases, J shed 0 bases, and the junction held 10 bases outside the gene matches. CDR3 length: 16 residues. CDR1 is SGHAT and CDR2 is FQNNGV in the germline V gene. The chain's CDR3 is CASSSSDRENQETQYF. The CDR3 nucleotides are TGTGCCAGCAGTTCGAGTGACAGGGAGAACCAAGAGACCCAGTACTTC.

On this clonotype itself: Given the absence of the conserved phenylalanine or tryptophan at the CDR3 end, a read error is likely. The rearrangement joins TRBV11-2 to TRBJ1-2; no clear D gene. This CDR3 has 15 residues. The germline V gene encodes CDR1 SGHAT and CDR2 FQNNGV. The CDR3 is CASILDQGLGYGYTS. The CDR3 DNA is TGTGCCAGCATCTTAGATCAAGGCCTCGGCTATGGCTACACCTCC.

The genes are TRBV11-2 and TRBJ2-7, with D possibly called TRBD1 or TRBD2 (6 bases each). The germline CDR1 and CDR2 sequences are SGHAT and FQNNGV. V lost 9 bases and J 9 bases, leaving 24 bases between the germline ends. The CDR3 is 14 amino acids. The CDR3 here is CASSVGGPKGVQYF. In DNA, the CDR3 is TGTGCCAGTTCAGTGGGGGGCCCAAAGGGGGTGCAGTACTTC.

As regards this clonotype: A clone one base away is much larger, so this may be a read error. V and J are TRBV4-2 and TRBJ2-1; a possible D gene is TRBD2 (5 bases). This CDR3 spans 16 amino acids. CDR1 and CDR2 from the germline V gene are LGHNA and YNFKEQ. Here the CDR3 DNA reads TGTGCCAGCAGCCAAGGACAATTAGCGCCCTACAATGAGAAGTTCTTC. Its translation: CASSQGQLAPYNEKFF.